This T cell receptor beta chain was found in a study of blood T cell repertoires in COVID-19. CDR1 and CDR2 (germline): SGDLS, YYNGEE. Trimming took off 4 bases at V and 0 bases at J, with 16 bases between the two ends. This CDR3 has 17 residues. TCRdb's copy holds only in-frame clones and misses some; the assay was immunoSEQ multiplex PCR. The data show 250,000 to 300,000 clones, around 90% seen once. The genes are TRBV9 and TRBJ2-2; possible D gene TRBD2, 6 bases. Sequencing was performed on peripheral blood. The source is a man over 45 with acute or convalescent COVID-19. DNA of the CDR3: TGTGCCAGCAGCTTAACCCCAGCGGGCACGAACACCGGGGAGCTGTTTTTT. Translation gives CASSLTPAGTNTGELFF. The variable domain in full, with the rest retrieved from reference TRBV9 and TRBJ2-2, is DSGVTQTPKHLITATGQRVTLRCSPRSGDLSVYWYQQSLDQGLQFLIQYYNGEERAKGNILERFSAQQFPDLHSELNLSSLELGDSALYFCASSLTPAGTNTGELFFGEGSRLTVL.